Listed below are T cell receptor beta chains from one sample, sequenced in a study of T cells in Graves' hyperthyroidism and ophthalmopathy. TCRdb reprocessed the multiplex PCR reads via MiXCR and lists one record per CDR3 protein. The sample lists about 560,000 distinct CDR3 sequences; approximately 16% were seen once. Sequenced: blood. These receptors were taken from a woman younger than 35 with Graves' hyperthyroidism. Each CDR3 is given without its conserved first and last residue.

V gene	J gene	CDR3 protein
TRBV10-2	TRBJ2-5	ASTPGAPGLAGQETQY
TRBV15	TRBJ1-1	ATSRALNTEAF
TRBV20-1	TRBJ2-4	SARELTGGTKNIQY
TRBV5-5	TRBJ1-4	ASSLYQGAPEKLF
TRBV10-3	TRBJ2-7	AISDLIAGIYEQY
TRBV6-2/TRBV6-3	TRBJ1-2	ASSDGGTGNYGYT
TRBV2	TRBJ2-5	TSNPGLAGEMKTQY
TRBV3-1	TRBJ1-1	ANRQDGRANTEAF
TRBV3-1	TRBJ2-3	ASSPARVVRPSNTQY
TRBV13	TRBJ2-1	ASSHSTSGRANEQF
TRBV6-5	TRBJ2-5	ASSYSIQVAGGEETQY